A single sample gave rise to the 30 T cell receptor beta chains below, sequenced in a study of CD8+CD57+ T cells in acquired aplastic anemia. For CDR3 and TCR beta VDJ profiling, genomic DNA was the template used. TCRdb re-analysed the reads in MiXCR, keeping a single row per CDR3 protein. This sample yields some 170,000 distinct CDR3 sequences, of which less than 60% are seen a single time; about 1.2% belongs to the top ten. Sequencing was done on patients that had shown CD8+CD57+ cell expansion by flow cytometry. What was sequenced was sorted CD4+, CD8+, or CD8+CD57+ T cells (not recorded which) from PBMCs. The receptors originated from a human donor with aplastic anemia.

This clonotype has ten or more counts. The V and J genes are TRBV2 and TRBJ2-7; D gene ambiguous. From germline, CDR1 is SNHLY and CDR2 FYNNEI. The CDR3 sequence is 14 residues long. The germline V and J ends were trimmed by 4 bases and 0 bases, with 10 bases remaining between them. CDR3 region: CASSADLSSYEQYF. CDR3 nucleotide sequence: TGTGCCAGCAGTGCGGACCTGAGCTCCTACGAGCAGTACTTC.

This clonotype has at least ten counts. CDR3 in amino acids: CASSQISIVTGGDGYTF. The CDR3 DNA reads as TGTGCCAGCAGCCAAATTTCAATTGTGACAGGGGGGGATGGCTACACCTTC. The gene calls are TRBV11-2 and TRBJ1-2, with 9 bases fitting TRBD1. The J segment lost 6 bases and the V segment lost 5 bases, leaving 16 bases of the junction unmatched. This CDR3 is built from 17 residues. Germline-derived CDR1 and CDR2 are SGHAT and FQNNGV.

This chain links TRBV19 with TRBJ2-1, with 15 positions matching TRBD2. The CDR3 sequence is 14 residues long. V gave up 5 bases and J gave up 11 bases; unmatched junction bases: 4. From germline, CDR1 is LNHDA and CDR2 SQIVND (reference sequence). CDR3 nucleotide sequence: TGTGCCAGTAGTCCCGGGACTAGCGGGGGGAAGCAGTTCTTC. Translating gives CASSPGTSGGKQFF.

The gene calls are TRBV5-1 and TRBJ2-6; D perhaps matches TRBD1 (5 bases). Germline CDR1 and CDR2: SGHRS and YFSETQ. The V and J ends lost 0 bases and 3 bases respectively, with 7 bases between them. The CDR3 contains 15 residues. CDR3 region: CASSLARGGANVLTF. The CDR3 nucleotides are TGCGCCAGCAGCTTGGCTAGGGGTGGGGCCAACGTCCTGACTTTC.

This clonotype was counted at least ten times. V usage is TRBV2 and J usage is TRBJ2-2, with 9 nucleotides matching TRBD2. This CDR3 is built from 15 residues. Germline CDR1 reads SNHLY; CDR2 reads FYNNEI. The junction had 8 bases not matched to a gene; V was cut back by 8 bases and J by 4 bases. The CDR3 sequence is CASERLAGPTGELFF. Here the CDR3 DNA reads TGTGCCAGCGAGCGGCTAGCGGGGCCCACCGGGGAGCTGTTTTTT.

The J gene is TRBJ1-3, the V gene TRBV7-6, with D possibly being TRBD1 (5 bases). V shed 5 bases and J shed 1 base, with 15 bases lying between them. The CDR3 sequence is 16 residues long. The germline V gene encodes CDR1 SGHVS and CDR2 FNYEAQ. This CDR3 is CASSPGLAGSGNTIYF. The CDR3 bases are TGTGCCAGCAGCCCGGGACTAGCGGGGTCTGGAAACACCATATATTTT.

This clonotype has at least ten counts. The rearrangement uses TRBV9 and TRBJ2-1; 7 bases map to TRBD2. The CDR3 has 14 residues. V shed 4 bases, J shed 6 bases, and the junction held 7 bases outside the gene matches. The germline V gene has CDR1 SGDLS and CDR2 YYNGEE. The CDR3: CASSPPGGVNEQFF. The CDR3 coding sequence is TGTGCCAGCAGCCCTCCGGGGGGAGTCAATGAGCAGTTCTTC.

There are many counts of this clonotype. The genes are TRBV5-8 and TRBJ1-2, with D tentatively TRBD1 (6 bases). Trimming removed 2 bases at V and 5 bases at J, with 13 bases between. The V gene's germline CDR1 is SGHTS and CDR2 YDEGEE. The length of the CDR3 is 14 residues. CDR3: CASSLTQQGYGYTF. For the CDR3, the DNA is TGTGCCAGCAGCTTAACTCAACAGGGTTATGGCTACACCTTC.

This clonotype was detected only a few times. This chain uses TRBV4-3 with TRBJ2-2; D might be TRBD1 (5 bases). The germline CDR1 and CDR2 sequences are LGHNA and YSLEER. Between the trimmed V and J ends, which lost 0 bases and 4 bases, there was a span of 15 bases. The CDR3 contains 17 residues. The CDR3 loop is CASSQDPQGPITGELFF. The CDR3 DNA sequence: TGCGCCAGCAGCCAAGATCCGCAGGGTCCAATCACCGGGGAGCTGTTTTTT.

The chain recombines TRBV7-8 with TRBJ2-7; no firm D call. With 5 bases removed from V and 0 bases from J, the gap between germline ends came to 11 bases. The V gene's germline CDR1 is SGHVS and CDR2 FQNEAQ. The CDR3 has 14 residues. The CDR3 region has the DNA TGTGCCAGCAGCCCCTCGACGAGCTCCTACGAGCAGTACTTC. It codes for CASSPSTSSYEQYF.

The chain couples TRBV19 to TRBJ2-7; 8 bases are shared with TRBD2. V was clipped by 6 bases and J by 4 bases; unmatched bases: 11. The length of the CDR3 is 15 residues. Germline-derived CDR1 and CDR2 are LNHDA and SQIVND (reference sequence). The CDR3 region has the DNA TGTGCCAGTAGCCGGGAGGGGGAGGGCCCATACGAGCAGTACTTC. This codes for CASSREGEGPYEQYF.

Notes on this clonotype: The conserved closing phenylalanine or tryptophan is absent in this CDR3, likely reflecting a read error. The chain joins TRBV3-1 to TRBJ2-6; weak D call: TRBD2 (6 bases). V was cut by 3 bases and J by 4 bases, with 16 bases left in between. The CDR3 extends over 17 amino acids. Germline CDR1 is LGHDT and CDR2 is YNNKEL (reference sequence). The CDR3 loop is CASSHTGLTGGANVLTL. CDR3 bases: TGTGCCAGCAGCCACACGGGACTTACGGGGGGGGCCAACGTCCTGACTCTC.

This clonotype appeared a single time. The chain uses TRBV20-1 and TRBJ1-4; 9 bases map to TRBD1. Germline CDR1 reads DFQATT; CDR2 reads SNEGSKA (reference sequence). The J segment lost 8 bases and the V segment lost 4 bases, leaving 11 bases of the junction unmatched. The CDR3 loop spans 15 amino acids. The CDR3: CSATHTDRGGEKLFF. Written as DNA, the CDR3 is TGCAGTGCTACCCACACGGACAGGGGTGGGGAAAAACTGTTTTTT.

This clonotype has at least ten counts. The chain combines TRBV20-1 with TRBJ2-1; 8 bases align to TRBD1. Trimming removed 3 bases from V and 1 base from J; junction bases left unmatched: 5. This CDR3 has 15 amino acids. Germline V lookup: CDR1 DFQATT, CDR2 SNEGSKA (reference sequence). The CDR3 region is CSASETGGSYNEQFF. In nucleotides, the CDR3 is TGCAGTGCTAGCGAAACAGGGGGTTCCTACAATGAGCAGTTCTTC.

This clonotype appeared many times. This chain connects TRBV20-1 to TRBJ1-5; the D is unclear. The germline gives CDR1 DFQATT, CDR2 SNEGSKA (reference sequence). Trimming left V 1 base short and J 3 bases short, with 7 bases between. CDR3 size: 13 residues. For the CDR3, the DNA is TGCAGTGCTAGAGGGACTTACAATCAGCCCCAGCATTTT. It codes for CSARGTYNQPQHF.

The chain employs TRBV29-1 and TRBJ2-7, with D maybe TRBD1 (5 bases). This CDR3 is 11 amino acids long. With 6 bases removed from V and 3 bases from J, the gap between germline ends came to 9 bases. Germline V gene lookup returns CDR1 SQVTM and CDR2 ANQGSEA. CDR3 coding DNA: TGCAGCGTCCTGACAGTCTACGAGCAGTACTTC. Its translation is CSVLTVYEQYF.

This rearrangement joins TRBV20-1 to TRBJ1-6, with 7 bases matching TRBD1. The CDR3 spans 15 residues. CDR1 and CDR2 (germline): DFQATT, SNEGSKA (reference sequence). The trim removed 5 bases at V and 9 bases at J, leaving 13 bases unmatched. The CDR3 loop reads CSAPGLGQISSPLHF. The CDR3 DNA reads TGCAGTGCTCCAGGCCTGGGACAGATTAGTTCACCCCTCCACTTT.

The CDR3 bases are TGTGCCAGCAGTGAAACCGGGGAGTTTGGCTATGGCTACACCTTC. It codes for CASSETGEFGYGYTF. The chain joins TRBV2 to TRBJ1-2; D remains ambiguous. Germline CDR1 and CDR2: SNHLY and FYNNEI. This CDR3 has 15 residues. Trimming removed 2 bases from V and 4 bases from J, with 14 bases in between. Full variable domain (remainder filled in from reference TRBV2 and TRBJ1-2): EPEVTQTPSHQVTQMGQEVILRCVPISNHLYFYWYRQILGQKVEFLVSFYNNEISEKSEIFDDQFSVERPDGSNFTLKIRSTKLEDSAMYFCASSETGEFGYGYTFGSGTRLTVV.

This clonotype was counted between two and nine times. This chain uses TRBV18 with TRBJ2-3; D is ambiguous. The V and J ends lost 3 bases and 2 bases respectively, with 15 bases between them. CDR1 is KGHSH and CDR2 is LQKENI in the germline V gene. The CDR3 covers 16 residues. CDR3 DNA sequence: TGTGCCAGCTCACCCTTGGTCCACGGACCCACAGATACGCAGTATTTT. Translated: CASSPLVHGPTDTQYF.

This clonotype was seen repeatedly, ten times or more. CDR3 sequence (DNA): TGTGCCAGCTACGACAGGTTCTACGGCTACACCTTC. Encoded protein: CASYDRFYGYTF. The chain is built from TRBV19 and TRBJ1-2, with D tentatively TRBD1 (6 bases). Germline V lookup: CDR1 LNHDA, CDR2 SQIVND (reference sequence). The V gene lost 9 bases and the J gene lost 8 bases, with 16 bases spanning the gap. There are 12 residues in the CDR3.

Note on this clonotype: The junction shows a germline mismatch at one end, possibly a read error. The chain joins TRBV6-5 to TRBJ2-1, with D unclear. Germline CDR1 is MNHEY and CDR2 is SVGAGI. This CDR3 region has 14 residues. The CDR3 bases are TGTGCCAGCAGTGACTCGACGGATAACAATGAGCAGTTCTTC. It specifies CASSDSTDNNEQFF.

This clonotype showed up just a few times. The genes are TRBV6-1 and TRBJ2-4; D may be TRBD2 (6 bases). Germline assignment: CDR1 MNHNS and CDR2 SASEGT. CDR3 length: 16 amino acids. V lost 5 bases to trimming and J lost 1 base, with 15 bases between them. CDR3 sequence (DNA): TGTGCCAGCAGTCCCGGAGGGGTAGGCGCCAAAAACATTCAGTACTTC. Translated, it gives CASSPGGVGAKNIQYF.

This clonotype was detected only a few times. The chain has TRBV10-1 and TRBJ2-3; no reliable D call. Trimming shortened V by 0 bases and J by 6 bases, and 4 bases separated the two germline ends. Germline V gives CDR1 WNHNN, CDR2 SYGVQD (reference sequence). The CDR3 contains 12 residues. CDR3 nucleotides: TGCGCCAGCAGTGAGTCATGGGATACGCAGTATTTT. Protein: CASSESWDTQYF.

Only one count was recorded for this clonotype. A read error may be the cause here, since a much bigger clone is one base away. The rearrangement links TRBV3-1 to TRBJ2-7, with unresolved D. CDR1 and CDR2 from the germline V gene are LGHDT and YNNKEL (reference sequence). This CDR3 region has 14 residues. The CDR3 protein is CVSSQPGRSYEQYF. The CDR3 DNA reads as TGTGTCAGCAGCCAGCCAGGCAGATCCTACGAGCAGTACTTC.

As concerns this clonotype: The junction and the germline gene differ at one end; a read error may be behind it. The rearrangement uses TRBV12-3 or TRBV12-4 and TRBJ2-1; 8 positions match TRBD2. This CDR3 is built from 17 residues. Here the CDR3 DNA reads TGTGCCAGCCGTTTTGGGCCGGCGGGGGGTATCTACAATGAGCAGTTCTTC. The encoded protein is CASRFGPAGGIYNEQFF.

Concerning this clonotype itself: One end of the junction does not line up with germline, which may come from a read error. The chain links TRBV20-1 to TRBJ2-1; D is undetermined. Germline V lookup: CDR1 DFQATT, CDR2 SNEGSKA (reference sequence). The CDR3 contains 12 residues. In DNA form, the CDR3 reads TGCAGTGCTAGAGTTCAGGAAAATGGGCAGTTCTTC. Residues: CSARVQENGQFF.

This clonotype was observed at least ten times. Relative to the germline gene, one junction end is altered; a read error may explain this. This sequence joins TRBV2 and TRBJ2-5, with 8 nucleotides matching TRBD1. The CDR3 extends over 14 amino acids. Germline loops: CDR1 SNHLY, CDR2 FYNNEI. The CDR3 nucleotides are TGTGCCAGCAGTGAAGGACAGGGGCAAGGGACCCAGTACTTC. This encodes CASSEGQGQGTQYF.

CDR3 nucleotide sequence: TGTGCCAGCACCTCCCATGAGGGCTACACCTTC. This translates into CASTSHEGYTF. This rearrangement joins TRBV5-6 to TRBJ1-2, with D hard to call. The CDR3 extends over 11 amino acids. Trimming removed 6 bases at V and 8 bases at J, with 11 bases between. Per germline, CDR1 SGHDT and CDR2 YYEEEE.

The chain is built from TRBV19 and TRBJ2-1; D gene ambiguous. The V and J ends lost 0 bases and 1 base respectively, with 7 bases between them. Germline CDR1 and CDR2: LNHDA and SQIVND (reference sequence). This CDR3 comprises 15 residues. The CDR3 DNA is TGTGCCAGTAGTATAGATCTCGCGTCCTACAATGAGCAGTTCTTC. This gives the protein CASSIDLASYNEQFF.

There are a few counts of this clonotype. The V call is TRBV24-1, the J call TRBJ2-3; D gene ambiguous. The CDR3 loop spans 16 amino acids. V was trimmed by 2 bases and J by 1 base, leaving 12 bases between them. Germline V gene data show CDR1 as KGHDR and CDR2 as SFDVKD. As DNA, the CDR3 is TGTGCCACCAGTGATTGGTCAGCAAAAGGCACAGATACGCAGTATTTT. Translated, it gives CATSDWSAKGTDTQYF.